These T cell receptor beta chains were read from a single sample in a study of CD8 T cells in ankylosing spondylitis. TCRdb used MiXCR to reprocess the 5' RACE reads, holding one entry per CDR3 protein. The table has 200,000 or so distinct CDR3 sequences, over 15% seen once; the top ten hold about 4.3%. The source material was blood, either unsorted or a sorted T cell fraction (not recorded which). These receptors came from a male donor under 30 with ankylosing spondylitis or in good health (not recorded which). The CDR3 runs from the conserved cysteine through the conserved F or W. A D gene is named only where the DNA matches it firmly. A row's size may be missing; if present it is once, few, many or a size class.

j_call d_call clone_size v_call cdr3_aa cdr3_nt
TRBJ2-1 . many TRBV12-3/TRBV12-4 CASSLPGAFNEQFF TGTGCCAGCAGTTTGCCCGGGGCCTTCAATGAGCAGTTCTTC
TRBJ1-5 TRBD1 many TRBV6-6 CASRSRVQGGNQPQHF TGTGCCAGCAGGTCAAGGGTACAGGGGGGTAATCAGCCCCAGCATTTT
TRBJ2-1 . . TRBV10-2 CASSEKSSYNEQFF TGCGCCAGCAGTGAGAAGAGCTCCTACAATGAGCAGTTCTTC
TRBJ1-5 TRBD1 few TRBV12-3/TRBV12-4 CASRVTGEDNQPQHF TGTGCCAGCAGAGTAACAGGGGAGGACAATCAGCCCCAGCATTTT
TRBJ1-3 TRBD1 many TRBV10-3 CAISERQGAAGNTIYF TGTGCCATCAGTGAGAGGCAGGGGGCAGCGGGAAACACCATATATTTT
TRBJ2-1 TRBD2 once TRBV4-3 CASSRLREGNEQFF TGCGCCAGCAGCCGCCTCCGGGAGGGAAATGAGCAGTTCTTC
TRBJ2-2 . . TRBV12-3/TRBV12-4 CASRQSTGELFF TGTGCCAGCCGACAGTCCACCGGGGAGCTGTTTTTT
TRBJ1-1 . . TRBV7-9 CASSLDRGENTEAFF TGTGCCAGCAGCTTAGATAGAGGGGAGAACACTGAAGCTTTCTTT
TRBJ2-5 . . TRBV7-2 CASARVGGQGEETQYF TGTGCCAGCGCCCGGGTGGGGGGGCAAGGGGAAGAGACCCAGTACTTC
TRBJ1-1 . many TRBV14 CASSQARVNTEAFF TGTGCCAGCAGCCAAGCACGGGTGAACACTGAAGCTTTCTTT
TRBJ2-1 TRBD2 many TRBV29-1 CSGREGNEQFF TGCAGCGGTCGGGAGGGCAATGAGCAGTTCTTC
TRBJ2-5 . many TRBV5-1 CASRWRETQYF TGCGCCAGCAGGTGGAGAGAGACCCAGTACTTC
TRBJ1-5 . many TRBV12-3/TRBV12-4 CASTWGFDQPQHF TGTGCCAGCACTTGGGGGTTCGATCAGCCCCAGCATTTT
TRBJ1-1 . many TRBV7-6 CASSLGLGGSTEAFF TGTGCCAGCAGCTTAGGTTTGGGGGGCAGCACTGAAGCTTTCTTT
TRBJ2-1 . many TRBV7-2 CASSPTRFTYNEQFF TGTGCCAGCAGCCCGACGCGGTTTACCTACAATGAGCAGTTCTTC
TRBJ2-2 . many TRBV29-1 CSVEDRGELFF TGCAGCGTTGAAGATCGCGGGGAGCTGTTTTTT
TRBJ1-5 . many TRBV7-3 CASSLEHPISNQPQHF TGTGCCAGCAGCTTAGAGCACCCTATTAGCAATCAGCCCCAGCATTTT
TRBJ2-1 . . TRBV15 CATSRVPWDEQFF TGTGCCACCAGCAGAGTCCCTTGGGATGAGCAGTTCTTC
TRBJ2-4 TRBD2 many TRBV6-1 CASSPTPAGVYF TGTGCCAGCAGTCCCACCCCAGCGGGGGTGTACTTC
TRBJ1-2 TRBD1 many TRBV28 CASGRPETGYSYTF TGTGCCAGCGGACGGCCGGAGACAGGGTACAGCTACACCTTC
TRBJ2-5 . many TRBV20-1 CSASDNQETQYF TGCAGTGCCTCGGATAACCAAGAGACCCAGTACTTC
TRBJ2-1 TRBD1 many TRBV2 CASSGAPGQPVREQFF TGTGCCAGCAGTGGCGCACCGGGACAGCCTGTCAGGGAGCAGTTCTTC
TRBJ2-3 . many TRBV20-1 CSLRTGTGYTQYF TGCAGCCTAAGAACCGGGACTGGATATACGCAGTATTTT
TRBJ1-4 . many TRBV7-9 CASSLDRTRNEKLFF TGTGCCAGCAGCTTAGACAGGACACGCAATGAAAAACTGTTTTTT
TRBJ2-1 . . TRBV24-1 CATSDLGQRYNEQFF TGTGCCACCAGTGACCTCGGACAGAGATACAATGAGCAGTTCTTC
TRBJ2-5 TRBD2 . TRBV9 CASSKGTSGSSETQYF TGTGCCAGCAGCAAAGGGACTAGCGGGAGCTCAGAGACCCAGTACTTC
TRBJ2-2 . . TRBV6-4 CASSEGESGELFF TGTGCCAGCAGTGAAGGGGAGAGCGGGGAGCTGTTTTTT
TRBJ2-1 TRBD2 many TRBV24-1 CATMALAGYEQFF TGTGCCACCATGGCCCTAGCGGGTTACGAGCAGTTCTTC
TRBJ1-3 . many TRBV4-2 CASSQVTRRGGPGHTIYF TGTGCCAGCAGCCAAGTTACCCGAAGGGGGGGCCCAGGACACACCATATATTTT
TRBJ2-1 TRBD2 few TRBV20-1 CSASTSGRAGNEQFF TGCAGTGCTAGTACTAGCGGGAGGGCGGGGAATGAGCAGTTCTTC
TRBJ1-3 . . TRBV20-1 CSALGPTGNTIYF TGCAGTGCTCTGGGGCCTACTGGAAACACCATATATTTT
TRBJ2-5 TRBD1 . TRBV7-9 CASSSDRGETQYF TGTGCCAGCAGCTCCGACAGGGGCGAGACCCAGTACTTC
TRBJ2-7 . . TRBV18 CASSLHSTENGYEQYF TGTGCCAGCTCTTTACATTCGACAGAGAACGGCTACGAGCAGTACTTC
TRBJ2-7 . many TRBV5-1 CASKWAKGDDEQYF TGCGCCAGCAAATGGGCCAAAGGGGACGACGAGCAGTACTTC
TRBJ2-4 . many TRBV20-1 CSADTSGTFAKNIQYF TGCAGTGCGGATACTTCCGGGACTTTCGCCAAAAACATTCAGTACTTC
TRBJ2-5 . many TRBV3-1 CASSLTQAGAETQYF TGTGCCAGCAGCCTCACCCAGGCAGGGGCGGAGACCCAGTACTTC
TRBJ2-1 . many TRBV12-3/TRBV12-4 CAISRIMGTGLPGEGTNEQFF TGTGCCATAAGTAGGATTATGGGGACAGGTTTGCCTGGGGAGGGCACAAATGAGCAGTTCTTC
TRBJ2-7 . many TRBV14 CASSQSHRSPHEQYF TGTGCCAGCAGCCAATCGCATCGGAGCCCCCACGAGCAGTACTTC
TRBJ2-3 . . TRBV29-1 CSTLRGFSTDTQYF TGCAGCACCCTTCGGGGATTTAGCACAGATACGCAGTATTTT
TRBJ1-5 . many TRBV5-1 CASSLRSRDNQPQHF TGCGCCAGCAGTCTCCGTTCCAGGGACAATCAGCCCCAGCATTTT
TRBJ2-1 . many TRBV12-3/TRBV12-4 CASSSVTRSDNEQFF TGTGCCAGCAGTTCGGTAACAAGAAGCGACAATGAGCAGTTCTTC
TRBJ2-3 TRBD1 many TRBV6-6 CASSYFLQGRAPASTDTQYF TGTGCCAGCAGTTACTTCTTACAGGGGCGGGCGCCCGCTAGCACAGATACGCAGTATTTT
TRBJ1-6 . . TRBV11-2 CASSSPEGSVLF TGTGCCAGCAGCTCCCCTGAGGGCAGTGTCCTTTTT
TRBJ2-7 . . TRBV19 CASSITASYEQYF TGTGCCAGTAGTATCACGGCATCCTACGAGCAGTACTTC
TRBJ2-5 . many TRBV28 CASRPGLKSTQYF TGTGCCAGCAGGCCGGGACTTAAGAGCACCCAGTACTTC
TRBJ1-1 . many TRBV20-1 CSAREGGVAAEAFF TGCAGTGCTAGAGAGGGAGGGGTGGCGGCTGAAGCTTTCTTT
TRBJ2-7 . . TRBV20-1 CSATRLGPREDEQYF TGCAGTGCTACTAGGTTAGGCCCCCGAGAGGACGAGCAGTACTTC
TRBJ2-1 . . TRBV10-2 CASTDGSSYNEQFF TGCGCCAGCACTGACGGGAGCTCCTACAATGAGCAGTTCTTC
TRBJ2-4 . . TRBV6-5 CASRADNGQENIQYF TGTGCCAGCAGAGCGGACAACGGGCAGGAAAACATTCAGTACTTC
TRBJ2-7 TRBD1 many TRBV4-3 CASSLNTGTVSSYEQYF TGCGCCAGCAGCCTTAATACCGGGACAGTTAGCTCCTACGAGCAGTACTTC
TRBJ2-3 . . TRBV19 CASRSGANRDTQYF TGTGCCAGTAGATCAGGGGCTAACCGAGATACGCAGTATTTT
TRBJ2-3 . many TRBV5-5 CASSFTGSTDTQYF TGTGCCAGCAGCTTCACAGGTAGCACAGATACGCAGTATTTT
TRBJ2-2 . many TRBV7-6 CASSLMGGSNTGELFF TGTGCCAGCAGCTTAATGGGCGGCTCGAACACCGGGGAGCTGTTTTTT
TRBJ2-5 . . TRBV29-1 CSVEGRVTDPVYQETQYF TGCAGCGTTGAAGGGAGGGTCACGGATCCTGTGTACCAAGAGACCCAGTACTTC
TRBJ1-2 . many TRBV7-9 CASSLGYEGGYTF TGTGCCAGCAGCTTAGGCTACGAAGGTGGCTACACCTTC
TRBJ2-2 TRBD2 many TRBV10-3 CAIAGTSGTGELFF TGTGCCATCGCCGGGACTAGCGGAACCGGGGAGCTGTTTTTT
TRBJ1-1 TRBD1 many TRBV5-1 CASNYGTGNTEAFF TGCGCCAGCAACTACGGGACAGGGAACACTGAAGCTTTCTTT
TRBJ2-5 . many TRBV20-1 CSVRKGETQYF TGCAGTGTGCGGAAGGGAGAGACCCAGTACTTC
TRBJ2-1 . many TRBV20-1 CSARVEDEQFF TGCAGTGCTAGAGTGGAAGACGAGCAGTTCTTC